A single sample gave rise to the 6 T cell receptor beta chains below, sequenced in a study of cytomegalovirus exposure and HLA in healthy donors. Clones were sequenced by immunoSEQ multiplex PCR, and TCRdb holds only the in-frame ones, with some missing. The sample contains about 140,000 clones, almost 85% of which appear only once. Sequenced input: PBMCs. Every receptor here comes from a young man in good health and CMV-seropositive.

V usage is TRBV9 and J usage is TRBJ2-5; TRBD1 matches 7 bases. The CDR3 sequence is 17 residues long. Germline-derived CDR1 and CDR2 are SGDLS and YYNGEE. V shed 3 bases and J 4 bases; nucleotides not matched to a gene: 15. The CDR3 here is CASSAQQGPPVIETQYF. CDR3 nucleotide sequence: TGTGCCAGCAGCGCTCAACAGGGGCCGCCAGTTATAGAGACCCAGTACTTC.

V gene TRBV7-9 combines with J gene TRBJ1-2; D is unclear. Germline V gene data show CDR1 as SEHNR and CDR2 as FQNEAQ (reference sequence). V lost 1 base to trimming and J lost 0 bases, with 6 bases between them. The CDR3 is 14 amino acids. CDR3 protein: CASSLDYTNYGYTF. As DNA, the CDR3 is TGTGCCAGCAGCTTAGACTACACTAACTATGGCTACACCTTC.

The V and J genes are TRBV5-5 and TRBJ1-1, with D unclear. V lost 4 bases and J lost 2, with 9 bases in between. Germline lookup yields CDR1 SGHKS and CDR2 YYEKEE (reference sequence). The CDR3 runs 13 residues. CDR3 residues: CASSEGSNTEAFF. The CDR3 DNA sequence: TGTGCCAGCAGCGAGGGCTCTAACACTGAAGCTTTCTTT. The full variable domain, with the rest looked up from reference TRBV5-5 and TRBJ1-1, is DAGVTQSPTHLIKTRGQQVTLRCSPISGHKSVSWYQQVLGQGPQFIFQYYEKEERGRGNFPDRFSARQFPNYSSELNVNALLLGDSALYLCASSEGSNTEAFFGQGTRLTVV.

This rearrangement joins TRBV21-1 to TRBJ1-1. TRBV21-1 corresponds to a pseudogene. This CDR3 comprises 9 residues. CDR3 amino acids: CASGGAAFF. CDR3 nucleotides: TGTGCCAGCGGCGGGGCAGCTTTCTTT.

The V gene is TRBV30, the J gene TRBJ1-2; D not resolved. Per germline, CDR1 GTSNPN and CDR2 SVGIG (reference sequence). The length of the CDR3 is 11 residues. Trimming left V 2 bases short and J 8 bases short, with 9 bases between. The CDR3 DNA reads as TGTGCCTGGAGTCCGATTCGGGGCTACACCTTC. The encoded protein is CAWSPIRGYTF.

The rearrangement links TRBV9 to TRBJ1-2; no definite D call. The CDR3 is 13 residues long. The V and J ends lost 3 bases and 7 bases respectively, with 13 bases between them. In germline, CDR1 is SGDLS, CDR2 YYNGEE. DNA for the CDR3: TGTGCCAGCAGCGACCCACGGGGTGGTGGCTACACCTTC. The encoded protein is CASSDPRGGGYTF.